The clone carrying this T cell receptor (beta chain) was observed a few times. What it binds is not known. The authors divided CD4+ cells into CD45RA+ naive and CD45RA-negative memory subsets. This specimen belongs to a study of shared clonotypes between healthy human individuals. Study-wide results and limits: Donors were few, which limited the genetic and exposure-history diversity represented. Even with large depth, rarefaction showed that sorted-subset sequencing was incomplete.

Several immunoSEQ plates received, in even portions, the genomic DNA of each subset. The assay was immunoSEQ multiplex PCR, and TCRdb's table has in-frame clones only and misses some. Of around 2.5 million clones in the sample, 93% are singletons; the top ten hold approximately 0.36%. Sequencing used naive CD4+ T cells from PBMCs. The subset is: CD45RA+ positively selected. This clonotype was sampled from a young man in good health. Some clones in this sample may be carry-over from other donors' samples.

CDR3 region: CASRRVRPEQYF. Here the CDR3 DNA reads TGTGCCAGCAGGAGGGTTCGGCCCGAGCAGTACTTC. The genes are TRBV2 and TRBJ2-7; D is perhaps TRBD2 (5 bases). Per the germline V gene, CDR1 is SNHLY and CDR2 is FYNNEI. The CDR3 runs 12 residues. The V gene lost 6 bases and the J gene lost 6 bases, with 12 bases spanning the gap.